Following are 32 T cell receptor beta chains from one sample sequenced in a study of cytomegalovirus exposure and HLA in healthy donors. In the PCR, 60 Vbeta and 13 Jbeta primers were used. Assay: immunoSEQ multiplex PCR; the TCRdb copy retains only in-frame clones and omits some. The sample shows 200,000 to 250,000 clones, roughly 79% of them seen only once. Sequences were obtained from PBMCs. These receptors were obtained from a woman in her thirties or forties in good health and CMV-seronegative.

The chain combines TRBV30 with TRBJ2-7, with 13 bases that match TRBD2. The CDR3 is 16 amino acids. Germline CDR1 is GTSNPN and CDR2 is SVGIG (reference sequence). The CDR3, as DNA: TGTGCATCTACCGGGACTAGCGGGGTCCTCTCCTACGAGCAGTACTTC. It yields the protein CASTGTSGVLSYEQYF.

CDR3 amino acids: CASSIRGAGDQDSNQPQHF. In DNA, the CDR3 is TGTGCCAGTAGTATACGCGGGGCGGGTGACCAGGATAGCAATCAGCCCCAGCATTTT. This sequence joins TRBV19 and TRBJ1-5; TRBD1 is a possible D gene (5 bases). V shed 2 bases and J shed 0 bases, with 20 bases lying between them. The CDR3 runs 19 residues. Looked up from germline, CDR1 is LNHDA and CDR2 is SQIVND (reference sequence).

This chain uses TRBV27 with TRBJ2-4; D is ambiguous. This CDR3 has 16 residues. The germline V gene encodes CDR1 MNHEY and CDR2 SMNVEV (reference sequence). Between the trimmed V and J ends, which lost 5 bases and 0 bases, there was a span of 14 bases. In nucleotides, the CDR3 is TGTGCCAGCAGTCCCTCGGGTCTTCTAGCCAAAAACATTCAGTACTTC. It translates to CASSPSGLLAKNIQYF.

This chain connects TRBV5-1 to TRBJ2-5, with TRBD2 matching 10 bases. CDR1 SGHRS and CDR2 YFSETQ come from the germline V gene. There are 17 residues in the CDR3. The junction had 10 bases not matched to a gene; V was cut back by 1 base and J by 4 bases. The CDR3 spells CASSLPFRAGGRETQYF. The CDR3 DNA sequence: TGCGCCAGCAGCTTGCCATTCCGAGCGGGGGGGCGAGAGACCCAGTACTTC.

This chain connects TRBV6-6 to TRBJ1-2, with a possible D match to TRBD1 (6 bases). This CDR3 region has 13 residues. CDR1 MNHNY and CDR2 SVGAGI come from the germline V gene (reference sequence). This CDR3 is CATPGPGQHGYTF. CDR3 DNA sequence: TGTGCAACCCCGGGACCCGGACAGCATGGCTACACCTTC.

The chain employs TRBV19 and TRBJ2-1, with 14 bases fitting TRBD2. CDR3 length: 15 residues. Germline-derived CDR1 and CDR2 are LNHDA and SQIVND (reference sequence). With V trimmed by 4 bases and J by 6 bases, 2 bases remained unmatched. Here the CDR3 reads CASSKGTSGGNEQFF. In nucleotides, the CDR3 is TGTGCCAGTAGTAAAGGGACTAGCGGGGGCAATGAGCAGTTCTTC.

The rearrangement joins TRBV5-1 to TRBJ1-5, with 9 bases aligning to TRBD1. Germline loops: CDR1 SGHRS, CDR2 YFSETQ. The CDR3 is 15 amino acids. Losses at the gene ends were 1 base for V and 7 bases for J; bases not matched to a gene: 6. The chain's CDR3 is CASSLTGTGPQPQHF. The CDR3 coding sequence is TGCGCCAGCAGCTTGACTGGGACAGGGCCCCAGCCCCAGCATTTT. Complete variable domain (other parts from reference TRBV5-1 and TRBJ1-5): KAGVTQTPRYLIKTRGQQVTLSCSPISGHRSVSWYQQTPGQGLQFLFEYFSETQRNKGNFPGRFSGRQFSNSRSEMNVSTLELGDSALYLCASSLTGTGPQPQHFGDGTRLSIL.

CDR3 DNA: TGTGCCAGCAGCTTGTACGGGAGGACAGCAAATTCACCCCTCCACTTT. Its protein product is CASSLYGRTANSPLHF. The chain has TRBV5-4 and TRBJ1-6; D may be TRBD1 (6 bases). The CDR3 sequence is 16 residues long. Germline-derived CDR1 and CDR2 are SGHNT and YYREEE (reference sequence). V lost 1 base and J lost 7, with 15 bases in between. Based on the CDR3 plus reference TRBV5-4 and TRBJ1-6, the full variable domain is ETGVTQSPTHLIKTRGQQVTLRCSSQSGHNTVSWYQQALGQGPQFIFQYYREEENGRGNFPPRFSGLQFPNYSSELNVNALELDDSALYLCASSLYGRTANSPLHFGNGTRLTVT.

The chain joins TRBV5-4 to TRBJ2-5; the match to TRBD2 covers 10 bases. After removal of 9 bases from V and 3 bases from J, the junction contained 8 bases not matched to a gene. The CDR3 spans 14 residues. Germline assignment: CDR1 SGHNT and CDR2 YYREEE (reference sequence). CDR3 amino acids: CAMAVGLAEETQYF. The CDR3 DNA reads as TGTGCCATGGCGGTAGGACTAGCGGAAGAGACCCAGTACTTC.

The sample holds one count of this clone. The rearrangement links TRBV5-1 to TRBJ2-6; D unclear. The CDR3 runs 15 residues. The ends were cut back, 1 base at V and 0 bases at J, with 5 bases in the middle. Germline V gives CDR1 SGHRS, CDR2 YFSETQ. CDR3 sequence reads: CASSLLSSGANVLTF. CDR3 bases: TGCGCCAGCAGCTTGCTGAGCTCTGGGGCCAACGTCCTGACTTTC.

The sample holds a few counts of this clone. The genes are TRBV6-6 and TRBJ2-7, with D perhaps matching TRBD1 (6 bases). The CDR3 spans 13 residues. Trimming stripped 8 bases from V and 0 bases from J, with 11 bases between. Germline V gene lookup returns CDR1 MNHNY and CDR2 SVGAGI (reference sequence). The CDR3: CASGQSSSYEQYF. CDR3 coding DNA: TGTGCCAGCGGACAGTCTAGCTCCTACGAGCAGTACTTC.

This clone turned up a few times. Other DNA sequences from this sample encode an identical CDR3 as well. V gene TRBV14 combines with J gene TRBJ1-1; the D gene is possibly TRBD1 (5 bases). Germline values: CDR1 SGHDN, CDR2 FVKESK. V lost 1 base, J lost 6 bases, and 9 bases lay in between. This CDR3 is 13 amino acids long. CDR3 coding DNA: TGTGCCAGCAGCCAAGTAGGAGGGGCTGAAGCTTTCTTT. It translates to CASSQVGGAEAFF.

In this sample, this clone turned up once. This rearrangement joins TRBV2 to TRBJ1-4, with 9 bases matching TRBD1. The J segment lost 8 bases and the V segment lost 5 bases, leaving 6 bases of the junction unmatched. The CDR3 spans 14 residues. The V gene's germline CDR1 is SNHLY and CDR2 FYNNEI. The CDR3 region is CASSSGGTGEKLFF. The CDR3 DNA is TGTGCCAGCAGTTCAGGGGGGACAGGGGAAAAACTGTTTTTT.

The chain combines TRBV19 with TRBJ1-2, with 9 bases lining up with TRBD1. The CDR3 length is 14 residues. V shed 3 bases, J shed 4 bases, and the junction held 3 bases outside the gene matches. CDR1 is LNHDA, CDR2 SQIVND, per germline (reference sequence). The CDR3 sequence: CASSIGQGSYGYTF. The CDR3 DNA is TGTGCCAGTAGTATCGGACAGGGGAGCTATGGCTACACCTTC.

V and J are TRBV5-4 and TRBJ2-1; 11 positions agree with TRBD1. Germline V gene data show CDR1 as SGHNT and CDR2 as YYREEE (reference sequence). The CDR3 is made up of 16 amino acids. V trimming: 2 bases; J trimming: 3 bases; junction bases outside the gene matches: 4. CDR3 in amino acids: CASSFPGTGGYNEQFF. Written as DNA, the CDR3 is TGTGCCAGCAGCTTCCCCGGGACAGGGGGCTACAATGAGCAGTTCTTC.

The chain is built from TRBV5-4 and TRBJ2-5; 7 bases align to TRBD2. Germline values: CDR1 SGHNT, CDR2 YYREEE (reference sequence). Germline trimming cut 0 bases from V and 2 bases from J; bases unmatched to any gene: 7. The CDR3 runs 16 residues. The CDR3 loop reads CASSLGGASGQETQYF. The CDR3, as DNA: TGTGCCAGCAGCTTGGGAGGGGCTAGCGGACAAGAGACCCAGTACTTC.

CDR3 in DNA: TGTGCCAGCAGCTCACCCGGGACAGAGAACACCGGGGAGCTGTTTTTT. The encoded protein is CASSSPGTENTGELFF. V gene TRBV7-9 combines with J gene TRBJ2-2; 7 nucleotides line up with TRBD1. CDR3 size: 16 residues. Germline CDR1 is SEHNR and CDR2 is FQNEAQ (reference sequence). Germline trimming cut 4 bases from V and 1 base from J; bases unmatched to any gene: 6.

This clone was recorded once. The rearrangement uses TRBV25-1 and TRBJ1-3; TRBD1 agrees at 7 bases. The CDR3 spans 14 residues. V was clipped by 4 bases and J by 4 bases; unmatched bases: 4. The germline gives CDR1 MGHDK, CDR2 SYGVNS. The CDR3 here is CASSATGRGNTIYF. The CDR3 DNA is TGTGCCAGCAGTGCGACAGGGAGGGGAAACACCATATATTTT.

J is TRBJ2-1 and V is TRBV27, with 14 bases that match TRBD2. The germline gives CDR1 MNHEY, CDR2 SMNVEV (reference sequence). V dropped 3 bases and J dropped 8; count of bases not matched to a gene: 9. The CDR3 sequence is 17 residues long. CDR3: CASSFSGLAGGMDEQFF. The CDR3 DNA reads TGTGCCAGCAGTTTCTCCGGACTAGCGGGGGGTATGGATGAGCAGTTCTTC.

The chain joins TRBV27 to TRBJ1-6; the D gene is possibly TRBD1 (5 bases). V dropped 6 bases and J dropped 8 bases, with 17 bases sitting between them. The CDR3 runs to 15 residues. Germline V CDR1 and CDR2: MNHEY, SMNVEV (reference sequence). The CDR3 loop is CASSLQVNIDSPLHF. In DNA form, the CDR3 reads TGTGCCAGCAGCTTACAGGTGAACATAGATTCACCCCTCCACTTT.

The chain combines TRBV6-1 with TRBJ2-3; 7 positions agree with TRBD1. The CDR3 is 15 amino acids. Unmatched junction bases numbered 5, after V lost 5 bases and J lost 0 bases. Germline CDR1 MNHNS, CDR2 SASEGT. CDR3 DNA sequence: TGTGCCAGCAGTCAAGACAGGGTGAGCACAGATACGCAGTATTTT. Amino acid sequence: CASSQDRVSTDTQYF.

This clone has more than one count but fewer than ten. The J gene is TRBJ2-4, the V gene TRBV6-5; no firm D call. The CDR3 length is 14 residues. Germline CDR1 and CDR2: MNHEY and SVGAGI. Trimming left V 6 bases short and J 2 bases short, with 11 bases between. The CDR3 bases are TGTGCCAGCAGCTCGACATCATCCAAAAACATTCAGTACTTC. It specifies CASSSTSSKNIQYF.

The rearrangement joins TRBV28 to TRBJ1-6, with TRBD1 matching over 9 bases. This CDR3 is 14 amino acids long. The V gene's germline CDR1 is MDHEN and CDR2 SYDVKM. The V and J ends lost 6 bases and 9 bases, in that order; junction bases with no gene match: 6. CDR3 loop: CASSSGQGTSPLHF. The DNA for the CDR3 is TGTGCCAGCAGCTCAGGACAGGGGACTTCACCCCTCCACTTT. Complete variable domain (other parts from reference TRBV28 and TRBJ1-6): DVKVTQSSRYLVKRTGEKVFLECVQDMDHENMFWYRQDPGLGLRLIYFSYDVKMKEKGDIPEGYSVSREKKERFSLILESASTNQTSMYLCASSSGQGTSPLHFGNGTRLTVT.

In its sample, this clone was seen a few times. The chain has TRBV4-2 and TRBJ2-7; TRBD2 is a possible D gene (5 bases). V was trimmed by 1 base and J by 0 bases, leaving 10 bases between them. This CDR3 contains 15 residues. Germline values: CDR1 LGHNA, CDR2 YNFKEQ. CDR3 nucleotides: TGTGCCAGCAGCCAAGGATCTGGGAGCTCCTACGAGCAGTACTTC. Protein sequence: CASSQGSGSSYEQYF.

The chain combines TRBV4-3 with TRBJ2-7, with 8 bases identical to TRBD1. CDR1 LGHNA and CDR2 YSLEER come from the germline V gene. The CDR3 consists of 13 residues. The V gene end was trimmed by 3 bases and the J gene end by 7 bases; junction bases not matched to a gene: 5. CDR3 residues: CASSHRRDREQYF. In nucleotides, the CDR3 is TGCGCCAGCAGCCACCGCCGGGACAGGGAGCAGTACTTC.

Of note for this clone: At one end the junction does not follow the germline gene, possibly because of a read error. The chain carries TRBV7-9 and TRBJ1-4; a weak D match, TRBD1 (5 bases). CDR3 size: 16 residues. Germline-derived CDR1 and CDR2 are SEHNR and FQNEAQ (reference sequence). CDR3 DNA: TGTTCCAGCAGCTACGTCGACAGTTCCGATAATGAAAAACTGTTTTTT. This encodes CSSSYVDSSDNEKLFF. The entire variable domain, with the rest obtained from reference TRBV7-9 and TRBJ1-4, is as follows: DTGVSQNPRHKITKRGQNVTFRCDPISEHNRLYWYRQTLGQGPEFLTYFQNEAQLEKSRLLSDRFSAERPKGSFSTLEIQRTEQGDSAMYLCSSSYVDSSDNEKLFFGSGTQLSVL.

V gene TRBV5-1 combines with J gene TRBJ2-3; the D gene is possibly TRBD2 (5 bases). The V gene's germline CDR1 is SGHRS and CDR2 YFSETQ. V shed 3 bases and J shed 4 bases, with 9 bases lying between them. CDR3 size: 13 residues. CDR3: CASSSEGSDTQYF. DNA for the CDR3: TGCGCCAGCAGCTCCGAGGGCTCAGATACGCAGTATTTT.

V and J are TRBV30 and TRBJ2-3, with D tentatively TRBD2 (6 bases). Trimming removed 4 bases from V and 6 bases from J, with 11 bases in between. There are 12 residues in the CDR3. CDR1 and CDR2 from the germline V gene are GTSNPN and SVGIG (reference sequence). The CDR3 DNA reads as TGTGCCTGGACGCTCCGGGGGGATACGCAGTATTTT. This translates into CAWTLRGDTQYF.

The chain employs TRBV28 and TRBJ2-7; D may be TRBD1 (7 bases). V was clipped by 3 bases and J by 2 bases, with 11 bases between them. Germline V gene lookup returns CDR1 MDHEN and CDR2 SYDVKM. The CDR3 totals 14 residues. The CDR3: CASSFRGRTYEQYF. CDR3 nucleotides: TGTGCCAGCAGTTTCAGGGGGAGGACCTACGAGCAGTACTTC.

This chain links TRBV5-4 with TRBJ2-7; 7 bases line up with TRBD1. Trimming at V came to 4 bases and at J to 4 bases, leaving 5 bases not matched to a gene. This CDR3 comprises 13 residues. CDR1 SGHNT and CDR2 YYREEE come from the germline V gene (reference sequence). This CDR3 is CASSRTGQYEQYF. The CDR3 DNA reads TGTGCCAGCAGCCGGACAGGTCAGTACGAGCAGTACTTC.

The J gene is TRBJ2-1, the V gene TRBV5-1; D might be TRBD2 (6 bases). The ends were cut back, 0 bases at V and 2 bases at J, with 12 bases in the middle. CDR1 is SGHRS and CDR2 is YFSETQ in the germline V gene. CDR3 length equals 16 residues. The CDR3 coding sequence is TGCGCCAGCAGCTTGGGCGGGGCCCTTACCTACAATGAGCAGTTCTTC. This codes for CASSLGGALTYNEQFF.

The chain combines TRBV14 with TRBJ1-2, with 9 bases lining up with TRBD1. The germline V gene has CDR1 SGHDN and CDR2 FVKESK. With V trimmed by 0 bases and J by 14 bases, 7 bases remained unmatched. This CDR3 spans 13 amino acids. The CDR3 protein is CASSQDFPGTGTF. The DNA for the CDR3 is TGTGCCAGCAGCCAAGATTTTCCCGGGACAGGGACCTTC.